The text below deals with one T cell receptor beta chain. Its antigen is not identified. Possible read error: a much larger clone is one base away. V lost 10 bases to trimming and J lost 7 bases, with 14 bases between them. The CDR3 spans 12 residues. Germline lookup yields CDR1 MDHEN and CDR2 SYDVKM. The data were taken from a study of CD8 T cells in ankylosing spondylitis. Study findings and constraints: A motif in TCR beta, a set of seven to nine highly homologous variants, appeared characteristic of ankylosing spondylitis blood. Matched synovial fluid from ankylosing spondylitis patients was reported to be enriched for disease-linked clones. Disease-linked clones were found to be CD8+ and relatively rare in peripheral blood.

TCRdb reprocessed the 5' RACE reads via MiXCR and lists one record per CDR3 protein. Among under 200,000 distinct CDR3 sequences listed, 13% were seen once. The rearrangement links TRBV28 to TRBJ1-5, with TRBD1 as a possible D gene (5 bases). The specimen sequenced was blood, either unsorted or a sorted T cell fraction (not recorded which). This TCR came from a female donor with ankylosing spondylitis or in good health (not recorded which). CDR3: CATRAVSQPQHF. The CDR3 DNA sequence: TGTGCCACCAGGGCGGTGTCCCAGCCCCAGCATTTT.